The 4 T cell receptor beta chains reported below all come from one sample, sequenced in a study of vaccination and CD4 T cells after COVID-19. The treatment is: roughly 10-day PBMC culture with coronavirus spike peptide pools or control peptides (ViraFEST assay). These receptors are not linked to any known antigen. The Oncomine TCR Beta short-read assay sequenced DNA from cultured CD4+ T cells. In TCRdb, the PCR reads were re-called with MiXCR into one record per CDR3 protein. The table includes some 18,000 distinct CDR3 sequences, just over 60% detected once. The sequencing input was CD4+ T cells from blood, cultured in vitro. These receptors were obtained from a human donor who had recovered from COVID-19.

This clonotype was seen a handful of times. The chain couples TRBV15 to TRBJ1-2; unclear D gene. The CDR3 length is 12 residues. V was clipped by 0 bases and J by 5 bases, with 4 bases between them. Germline V gene sequence: CDR1 LNHNV, CDR2 YYDKDF (reference sequence). In nucleotides, the CDR3 is TGTGCCACCAGCAGAGATCTGTATGGCTACACCTTC. Amino acids: CATSRDLYGYTF.

The chain uses TRBV20-1 and TRBJ1-1; D is undetermined. V lost 3 bases, J lost 5 bases, and 13 bases lay in between. This CDR3 comprises 13 residues. The V gene's germline CDR1 is DFQATT and CDR2 SNEGSKA (reference sequence). CDR3 protein: CSASAPVGTEAFF. The CDR3, as DNA: TGCAGTGCTAGTGCGCCTGTGGGGACTGAAGCTTTCTTT.

The gene calls are TRBV5-1 and TRBJ1-2; D perhaps matches TRBD1 (6 bases). The germline CDR1 and CDR2 sequences are SGHRS and YFSETQ. Trimming removed 4 bases from V and 3 bases from J, with 22 bases in between. The length of the CDR3 is 17 residues. In nucleotides, the CDR3 is TGCGCCAGCAGCCGCAGTAACGTTAGGACAGACGACTATGGCTACACCTTC. Its protein product is CASSRSNVRTDDYGYTF. Drawing the rest from reference TRBV5-1 and TRBJ1-2, the complete variable domain is KAGVTQTPRYLIKTRGQQVTLSCSPISGHRSVSWYQQTPGQGLQFLFEYFSETQRNKGNFPGRFSGRQFSNSRSEMNVSTLELGDSALYLCASSRSNVRTDDYGYTFGSGTRLTVV.

The chain carries TRBV7-2 and TRBJ1-2; TRBD1 agrees at 7 bases. Germline lookup yields CDR1 SGHTA and CDR2 FQGNSA. This CDR3 is built from 15 residues. J was trimmed by 3 bases and V by 2 bases; bases with no gene match: 6. Written as DNA, the CDR3 is TGTGCCAGCAGCTTATACGCAGGGGGGGACTATGGCTACACCTTC. Translating gives CASSLYAGGDYGYTF.